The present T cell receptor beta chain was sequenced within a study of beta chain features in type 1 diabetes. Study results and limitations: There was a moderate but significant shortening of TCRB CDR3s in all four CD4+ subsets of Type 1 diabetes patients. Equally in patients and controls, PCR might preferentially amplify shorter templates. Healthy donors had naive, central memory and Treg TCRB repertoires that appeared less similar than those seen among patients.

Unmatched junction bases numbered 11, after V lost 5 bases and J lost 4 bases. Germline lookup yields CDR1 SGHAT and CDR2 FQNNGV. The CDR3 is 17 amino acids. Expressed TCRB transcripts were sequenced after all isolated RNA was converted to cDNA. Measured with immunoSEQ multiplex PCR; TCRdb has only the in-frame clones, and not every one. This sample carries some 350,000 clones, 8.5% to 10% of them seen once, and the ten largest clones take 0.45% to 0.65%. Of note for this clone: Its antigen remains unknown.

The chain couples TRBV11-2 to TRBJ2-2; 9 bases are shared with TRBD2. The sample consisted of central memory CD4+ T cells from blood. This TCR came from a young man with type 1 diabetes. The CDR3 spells CASSRNVGGRVTGELFF. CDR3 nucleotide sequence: TGTGCCAGCAGCCGTAATGTAGGCGGGAGGGTCACCGGGGAGCTGTTTTTT.